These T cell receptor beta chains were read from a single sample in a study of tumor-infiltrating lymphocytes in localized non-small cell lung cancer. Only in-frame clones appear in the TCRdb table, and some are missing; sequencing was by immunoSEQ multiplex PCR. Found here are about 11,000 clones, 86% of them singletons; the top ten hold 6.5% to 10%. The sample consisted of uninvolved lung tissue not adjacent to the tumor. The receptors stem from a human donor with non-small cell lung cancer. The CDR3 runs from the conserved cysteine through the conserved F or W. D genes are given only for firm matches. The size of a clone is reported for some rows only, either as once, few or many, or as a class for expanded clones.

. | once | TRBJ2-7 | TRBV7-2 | TGTGCCAGCAGCTTAAACGGCCAGCCATCCTACGAGCAGTACTTC | CASSLNGQPSYEQYF
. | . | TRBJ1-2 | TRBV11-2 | TGTGCCAGCAGCCGGGGGCAGGGGGGCTACACCTTC | CASSRGQGGYTF
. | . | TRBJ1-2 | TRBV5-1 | TGCGCCAGCAGCTCGGGCGGGGGATGGGGAGCCTATGGCTACACCTTC | CASSSGGGWGAYGYTF
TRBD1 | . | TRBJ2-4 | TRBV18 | TGTGCCAGCTCACCACGGCAGGGGGAGTCCAAAAACATTCAGTACTTC | CASSPRQGESKNIQYF
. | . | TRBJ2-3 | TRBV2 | TGTGCCAGCAGTGAACCCCAGGAGCAGGGGTTCACAGATACGCAGTATTTT | CASSEPQEQGFTDTQYF
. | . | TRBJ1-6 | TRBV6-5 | TGTGCCAGCAGCCCCCAGCGCCCTAATTCACCCCTCCACTTT | CASSPQRPNSPLHF
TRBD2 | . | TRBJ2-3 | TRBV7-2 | TGTGCCAGCAGCACCCAACGGGACTACGGGAAGTATTTT | CASSTQRDYGKYF
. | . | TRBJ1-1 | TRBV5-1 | TGCGCCAGCAGGGAGTACCCAGGGACCACTGAAGCTTTCTTT | CASREYPGTTEAFF
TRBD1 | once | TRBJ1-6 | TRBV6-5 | TGTGCCAGCACCTTACAGGGGAAGAATTCACCCCTCCACTTT | CASTLQGKNSPLHF
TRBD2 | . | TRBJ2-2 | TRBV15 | TGTGCCACCAGCAGGGCGGGGGGTAACACCGGGGAGCTGTTTTTT | CATSRAGGNTGELFF
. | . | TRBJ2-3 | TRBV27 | TGTGCCAGCAGGGCGACTGCCTGGCCAGGGGATACGCAGTATTTT | CASRATAWPGDTQYF
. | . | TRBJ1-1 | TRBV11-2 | TGTGCCAGCAGCTTAGCGGCGGCCGGAGGGCCCAACACTGAAGCTTTCTTT | CASSLAAAGGPNTEAFF
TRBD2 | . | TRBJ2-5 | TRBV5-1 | TGCGCCAGCAGCACCCGACTAGCGGGGGCACAAGAGACCCAGTACTTC | CASSTRLAGAQETQYF
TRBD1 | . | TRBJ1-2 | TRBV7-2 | TGTGCCAGCAGCCTTCAGAGAGGGGGCGTGGAGGGCTACACCTTC | CASSLQRGGVEGYTF
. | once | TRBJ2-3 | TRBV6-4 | TGTGCCAGCAGTGACTCGGCTACAGATACGCAGTATTTT | CASSDSATDTQYF
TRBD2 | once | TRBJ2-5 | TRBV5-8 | TGTGCCAGCAGCGTCGGACTAGCGGGGGGAGTCCAAGAGACCCAGTACTTC | CASSVGLAGGVQETQYF
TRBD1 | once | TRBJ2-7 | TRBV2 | TGTGCCAGCACCGTCGACAGGGGGCTATACGAGCAGTACTTC | CASTVDRGLYEQYF
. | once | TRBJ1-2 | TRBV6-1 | TGTGCCAGCAGTGAAGGTATTAGGCTCTATGGCTACACCTTC | CASSEGIRLYGYTF
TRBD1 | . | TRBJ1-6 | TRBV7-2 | TGTGCCACCCAGGGACAGCGGAGTTCACCCCTCCACTTT | CATQGQRSSPLHF
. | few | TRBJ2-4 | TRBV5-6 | TGTGCCAGCAGTCCTAGGAGTTCCCCGCTTCGGGACATTCAGTACTTC | CASSPRSSPLRDIQYF
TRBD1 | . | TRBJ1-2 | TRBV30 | TGTGCCTGGACCCTGGGGACAGCCAACTATGGCTACACCTTC | CAWTLGTANYGYTF
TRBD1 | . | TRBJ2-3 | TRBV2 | TGTGCCAGCAGGCAACAGGGGGCGCGGACAGATACGCAGTATTTT | CASRQQGARTDTQYF
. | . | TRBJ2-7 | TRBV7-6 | TGTGCCAGCAGCTTAGCACAGGGCGCCGTCTACGAGCAGTACTTC | CASSLAQGAVYEQYF
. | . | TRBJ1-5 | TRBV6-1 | TGTGCCAGCAGCCCTACCGGGGCCAATCAGCCCCAGCATTTT | CASSPTGANQPQHF
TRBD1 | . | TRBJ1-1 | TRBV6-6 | TGTGCCAGCGGAGGACAGGGGTTCACTGAAGCTTTCTTT | CASGGQGFTEAFF